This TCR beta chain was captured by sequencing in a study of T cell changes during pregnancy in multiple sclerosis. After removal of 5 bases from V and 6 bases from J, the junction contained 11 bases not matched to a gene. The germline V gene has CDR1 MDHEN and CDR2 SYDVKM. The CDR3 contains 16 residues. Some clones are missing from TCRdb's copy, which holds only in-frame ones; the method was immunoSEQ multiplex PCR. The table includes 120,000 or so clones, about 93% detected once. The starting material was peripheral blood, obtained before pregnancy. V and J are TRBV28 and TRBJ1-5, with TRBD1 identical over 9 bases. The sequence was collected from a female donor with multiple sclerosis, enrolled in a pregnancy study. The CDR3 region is CASSPEVGQGIQPQHF. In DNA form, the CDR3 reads TGTGCCAGCAGTCCCGAGGTGGGACAGGGAATTCAGCCCCAGCATTTT.